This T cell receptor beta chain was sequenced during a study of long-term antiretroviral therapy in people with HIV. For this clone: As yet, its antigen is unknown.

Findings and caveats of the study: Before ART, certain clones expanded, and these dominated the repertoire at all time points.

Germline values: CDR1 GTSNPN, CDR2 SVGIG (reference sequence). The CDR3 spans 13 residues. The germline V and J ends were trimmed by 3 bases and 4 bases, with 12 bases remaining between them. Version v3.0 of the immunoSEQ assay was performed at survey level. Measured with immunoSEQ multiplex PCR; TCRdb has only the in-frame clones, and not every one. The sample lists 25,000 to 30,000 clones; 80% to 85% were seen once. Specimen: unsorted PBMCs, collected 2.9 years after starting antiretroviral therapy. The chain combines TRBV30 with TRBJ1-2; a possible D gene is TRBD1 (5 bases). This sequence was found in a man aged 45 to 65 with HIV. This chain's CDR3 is CAWSRDRPYGYTF. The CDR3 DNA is TGTGCCTGGAGCAGGGATAGACCCTATGGCTACACCTTC.